This T cell receptor (beta chain) came from a study of blood T cells in healthy people across ages. This clonotype was counted at least ten times. With each sample, at least 5 micrograms of total RNA were extracted. A second PCR, run for about 7 to 11 cycles, used a sample-barcoded 5' primer plus a J-beta primer mix. MiXCR, applied by TCRdb to the 5' RACE reads, yields one record per CDR3 protein. Of hundreds of thousands of distinct CDR3 sequences in the sample, about 51% were seen once. Sample: blood. The sequence derives from a woman of 80 years or more in good health.

DNA of the CDR3: TGTGCCAGCAAGTGGACAGGGGGCGATACTGAAGCTTTCTTT. This translates into CASKWTGGDTEAFF. This chain uses TRBV6-5 with TRBJ1-1; the match to TRBD1 covers 11 bases. The CDR3 spans 14 residues. Looked up from germline, CDR1 is MNHEY and CDR2 is SVGAGI. With 7 bases clipped from V and 5 bases from J, the junction kept 6 bases outside the gene matches.